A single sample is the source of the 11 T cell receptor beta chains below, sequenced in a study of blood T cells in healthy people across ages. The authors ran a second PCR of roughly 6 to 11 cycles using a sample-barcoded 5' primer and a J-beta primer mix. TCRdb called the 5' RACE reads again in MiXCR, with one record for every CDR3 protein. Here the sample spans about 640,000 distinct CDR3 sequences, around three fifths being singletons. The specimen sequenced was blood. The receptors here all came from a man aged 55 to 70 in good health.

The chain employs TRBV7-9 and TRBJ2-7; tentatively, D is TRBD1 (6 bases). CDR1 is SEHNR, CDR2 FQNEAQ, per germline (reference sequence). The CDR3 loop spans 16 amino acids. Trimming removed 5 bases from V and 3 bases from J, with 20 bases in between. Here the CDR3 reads CASSPPITTGFYEQYF. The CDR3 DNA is TGTGCCAGCAGCCCCCCGATCACGACAGGCTTCTACGAGCAGTACTTC.

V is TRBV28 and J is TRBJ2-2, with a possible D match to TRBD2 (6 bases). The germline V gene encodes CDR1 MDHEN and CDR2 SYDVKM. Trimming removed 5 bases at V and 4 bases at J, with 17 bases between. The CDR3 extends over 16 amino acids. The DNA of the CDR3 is TGTGCCAGCAGTGGACCCGGGGGTTTGGGCACCGGGGAGCTGTTTTTT. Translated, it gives CASSGPGGLGTGELFF. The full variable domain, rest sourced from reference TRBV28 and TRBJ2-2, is DVKVTQSSRYLVKRTGEKVFLECVQDMDHENMFWYRQDPGLGLRLIYFSYDVKMKEKGDIPEGYSVSREKKERFSLILESASTNQTSMYLCASSGPGGLGTGELFFGEGSRLTVL.

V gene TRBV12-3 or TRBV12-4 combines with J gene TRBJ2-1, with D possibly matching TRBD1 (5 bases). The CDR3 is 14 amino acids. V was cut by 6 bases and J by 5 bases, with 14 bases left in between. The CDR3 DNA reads TGTGCCAGCAGCCCCTTCGACAGTCACAATGAGCAGTTCTTC. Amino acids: CASSPFDSHNEQFF.

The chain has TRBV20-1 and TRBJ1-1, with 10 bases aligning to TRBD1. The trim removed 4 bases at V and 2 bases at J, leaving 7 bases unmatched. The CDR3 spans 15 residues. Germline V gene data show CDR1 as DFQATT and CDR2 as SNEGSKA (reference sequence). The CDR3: CSATPGDRGNTEAFF. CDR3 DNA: TGCAGTGCTACCCCCGGGGACAGGGGAAACACTGAAGCTTTCTTT.

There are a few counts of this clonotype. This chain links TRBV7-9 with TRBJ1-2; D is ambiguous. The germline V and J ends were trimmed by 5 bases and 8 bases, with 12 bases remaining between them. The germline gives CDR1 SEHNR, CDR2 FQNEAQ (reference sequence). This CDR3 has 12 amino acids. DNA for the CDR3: TGTGCCAGCAGCGTCCGGGAGGTCGGCTACACCTTC. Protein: CASSVREVGYTF.

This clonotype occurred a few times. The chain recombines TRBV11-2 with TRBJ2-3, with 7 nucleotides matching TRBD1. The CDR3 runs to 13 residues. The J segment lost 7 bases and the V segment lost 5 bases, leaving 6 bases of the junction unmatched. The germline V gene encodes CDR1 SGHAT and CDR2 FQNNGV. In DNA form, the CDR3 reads TGTGCCAGCAGCGTCTTAGGGGGCTATACGCAGTATTTT. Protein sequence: CASSVLGGYTQYF.

CDR3 sequence reads: CASSRGLSYEQYF. As DNA, the CDR3 is TGTGCCAGCAGCAGGGGACTCTCCTACGAGCAGTACTTC. This chain connects TRBV11-2 to TRBJ2-7, with D maybe TRBD2 (6 bases). Trimming removed 5 bases from V and 0 bases from J, with 8 bases in between. Germline V gene data show CDR1 as SGHAT and CDR2 as FQNNGV. The CDR3 consists of 13 residues.

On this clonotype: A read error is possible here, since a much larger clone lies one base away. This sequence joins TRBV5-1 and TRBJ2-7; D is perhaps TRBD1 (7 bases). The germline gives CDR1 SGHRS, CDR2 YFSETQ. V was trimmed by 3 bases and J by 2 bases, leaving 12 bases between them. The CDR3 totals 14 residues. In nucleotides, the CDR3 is TGCGCCAGCAGCTCGGGACAGCGGGCCTACGAGCAGTACTTC. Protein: CASSSGQRAYEQYF.

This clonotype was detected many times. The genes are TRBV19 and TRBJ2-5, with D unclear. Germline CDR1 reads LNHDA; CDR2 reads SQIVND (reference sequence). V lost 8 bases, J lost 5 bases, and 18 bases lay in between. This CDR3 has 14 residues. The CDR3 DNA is TGTGCCAGTCTCGTGTCCGCCTTCTGGGAGACCCAGTACTTC. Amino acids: CASLVSAFWETQYF.

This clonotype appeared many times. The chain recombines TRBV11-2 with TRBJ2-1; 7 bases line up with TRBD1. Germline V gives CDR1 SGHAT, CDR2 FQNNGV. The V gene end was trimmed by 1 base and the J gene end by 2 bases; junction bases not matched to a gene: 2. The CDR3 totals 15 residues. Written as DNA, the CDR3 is TGTGCCAGCAGCTTAGGAGGGGGCCCCTACAATGAGCAGTTCTTC. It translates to CASSLGGGPYNEQFF. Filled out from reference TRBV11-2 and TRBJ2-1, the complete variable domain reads EAGVAQSPRYKIIEKRQSVAFWCNPISGHATLYWYQQILGQGPKLLIQFQNNGVVDDSQLPKDRFSAERLKGVDSTLKIQPAKLEDSAVYLCASSLGGGPYNEQFFGPGTRLTVL.

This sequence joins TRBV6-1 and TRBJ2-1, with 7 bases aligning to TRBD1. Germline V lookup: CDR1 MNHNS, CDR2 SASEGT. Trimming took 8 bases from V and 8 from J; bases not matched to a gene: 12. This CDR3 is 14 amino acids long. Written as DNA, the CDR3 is TGTGCCAGCGCCAGAGACAGGGTCCGCGATGAGCAGTTCTTC. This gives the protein CASARDRVRDEQFF.